The 26 T cell receptor beta chains reported below all come from one sample, sequenced in a study of blood T cells in healthy people across ages. It was with a sample-barcoded 5' primer and a J-beta primer mix that a second PCR of roughly 7 to 12 cycles was run. One entry per CDR3 protein results from TCRdb running MiXCR on the 5' RACE reads. This table holds about 630,000 distinct CDR3 sequences, roughly 21% found once. Sequenced: blood. These receptors were collected from a man between 70 and 80 years old in good health.

This clonotype was observed a handful of times. The rearrangement links TRBV6-5 to TRBJ2-6; TRBD1 aligns across 8 bases. Germline loops: CDR1 MNHEY, CDR2 SVGAGI. This CDR3 is 18 amino acids long. V was clipped by 2 bases and J by 2 bases; unmatched bases: 8. The CDR3 DNA reads TGTGCCAGCAGTTACCGGACAGGGAGACCCACTGGGGCCAACGTCCTGACTTTC. Translated: CASSYRTGRPTGANVLTF.

This clonotype was counted only a few times. The genes are TRBV28 and TRBJ2-5; D tentatively fits TRBD1 or TRBD2 (6 bases each). The J call is in doubt because the DNA end fits TRBJ2-7 better. The CDR3 extends over 15 amino acids. CDR1 MDHEN and CDR2 SYDVKM come from the germline V gene. The CDR3 spells CASTLGGSNSYEQYF. DNA for the CDR3: TGTGCCAGCACCCTAGGGGGGTCCAACTCCTACGAGCAGTACTTC.

The chain carries TRBV3-1 and TRBJ2-5; D is unresolved. The length of the CDR3 is 14 residues. Germline V CDR1 and CDR2: LGHDT, YNNKEL (reference sequence). The V end was cut by 1 base, the J end by 4 bases, with 10 bases between. In DNA form, the CDR3 reads TGTGCCAGCAGCCAAGCCACCCGCTTAGAGACCCAGTACTTC. It codes for CASSQATRLETQYF.

Many counts were recorded for this clonotype. The rearrangement uses TRBV20-1 and TRBJ2-3, with D possibly being TRBD1 or TRBD2 (5 bases each). V was shortened by 0 bases and J by 4 bases, with 11 bases between the two germline ends. Germline assignment: CDR1 DFQATT and CDR2 SNEGSKA (reference sequence). The CDR3 runs to 14 residues. This CDR3 reads CSARDGQGADTQYF. The CDR3 bases are TGCAGTGCTAGAGATGGGCAGGGAGCAGATACGCAGTATTTT.

This clonotype appeared many times. The CDR3 protein is CASSPGGVLQETQYF. The CDR3 DNA reads TGCGCCAGCAGCCCTGGAGGGGTTTTACAAGAGACCCAGTACTTC. The chain has TRBV5-1 and TRBJ2-5, with D possibly being TRBD2 (6 bases). This CDR3 has 15 amino acids. The germline CDR1 and CDR2 sequences are SGHRS and YFSETQ. Trimming left V 4 bases short and J 2 bases short, with 15 bases between.

This clonotype was counted between two and nine times. This rearrangement joins TRBV6-5 to TRBJ2-5; tentative D call: TRBD2 (6 bases). This CDR3 comprises 16 residues. Trimming left V 3 bases short and J 4 bases short, with 18 bases between. Germline V gene data show CDR1 as MNHEY and CDR2 as SVGAGI. The CDR3 region is CASSYLPGGGRETQYF. As DNA, the CDR3 is TGTGCCAGCAGTTATTTGCCAGGTGGAGGGAGAGAGACCCAGTACTTC.

The rearrangement links TRBV10-2 to TRBJ1-1, with D unclear. V gave up 9 bases and J gave up 6 bases, with 14 bases separating them. Germline V gene sequence: CDR1 WSHSY, CDR2 SAAADI. CDR3 length equals 12 residues. The CDR3 protein is CARPDPQAEAFF. In nucleotides, the CDR3 is TGCGCCAGACCCGATCCCCAGGCTGAAGCTTTCTTT.

Here the CDR3 DNA reads TGTGCCAGCAGACTAGCGGGAGAGGCCTACGAGCAGTACTTC. This translates into CASRLAGEAYEQYF. The chain recombines TRBV6-6 with TRBJ2-7; 11 bases are a match to TRBD2. CDR3 size: 14 residues. Looked up from germline, CDR1 is MNHNY and CDR2 is SVGAGI (reference sequence). Germline trimming cut 6 bases from V and 2 bases from J; bases unmatched to any gene: 3.

The chain combines TRBV12-3 or TRBV12-4 with TRBJ1-2; D unresolved. V was shortened by 3 bases and J by 9 bases, with 11 bases between the two germline ends. The CDR3 contains 12 residues. CDR3 sequence reads: CASSFGEESYTF. As DNA, the CDR3 is TGTGCCAGCAGTTTCGGGGAGGAGAGCTACACCTTC.

This sequence joins TRBV5-6 and TRBJ2-7; D not certain. Per the germline V gene, CDR1 is SGHDT and CDR2 is YYEEEE. V was clipped by 1 base and J by 5 bases, with 10 bases between them. The CDR3 runs 13 residues. The CDR3 sequence: CASSLSGNNEQYF. The DNA of the CDR3 is TGTGCCAGCAGCTTGTCGGGTAACAACGAGCAGTACTTC.

The rearrangement joins TRBV24-1 to TRBJ2-7, with a tentative D call TRBD2 (5 bases). Deletions cut 9 bases from V and 5 bases from J, with 22 bases between. CDR1 is KGHDR and CDR2 is SFDVKD in the germline V gene. The CDR3 runs 15 residues. The CDR3 coding sequence is TGTGCCACCGGTGGGTCCGGGATACGTATCCACGAGCAGTACTTC. It is translated as CATGGSGIRIHEQYF.

The chain combines TRBV4-2 with TRBJ2-5, with 8 bases identical to TRBD2. With the DNA end fitting TRBJ2-7 better, the J assignment may be wrong. Per germline, CDR1 LGHNA and CDR2 YNFKEQ. The CDR3 loop spans 15 amino acids. This chain's CDR3 is CASSQDRAGAYEQYF. CDR3 DNA: TGTGCCAGCAGCCAAGATCGAGCGGGAGCCTACGAGCAGTACTTC.

The gene calls are TRBV18 and TRBJ2-7; tentative D call: TRBD1 (6 bases). V lost 2 bases, J lost 4 bases, and 15 bases lay in between. CDR1 and CDR2 (germline): KGHSH, LQKENI. This CDR3 spans 15 amino acids. CDR3 sequence reads: CASSPLGGQIYEQYF. DNA of the CDR3: TGTGCCAGCTCACCATTGGGCGGACAGATTTACGAGCAGTACTTC. Looking up the rest from reference TRBV18 and TRBJ2-7 gives the full variable domain: NAGVMQNPRHLVRRRGQEARLRCSPMKGHSHVYWYRQLPEEGLKFMVYLQKENIIDESGMPKERFSAEFPKEGPSILRIQQVVRGDSAAYFCASSPLGGQIYEQYFGPGTRLTVT.

The chain employs TRBV21-1 and TRBJ2-5. The J call may be mistaken, given a closer DNA end match to TRBJ2-7. TRBV21-1 has pseudogene status. CDR3 size: 14 residues. CDR3 residues: CASSNGLGYYEQYF. CDR3 DNA sequence: TGTGCCAGCAGCAACGGCCTGGGTTACTACGAGCAGTACTTC.

This clonotype was observed a handful of times. The gene calls are TRBV2 and TRBJ2-3, with 7 bases lining up with TRBD1. The V gene's germline CDR1 is SNHLY and CDR2 FYNNEI. V dropped 7 bases and J dropped 4; count of bases not matched to a gene: 8. This CDR3 has 14 residues. DNA of the CDR3: TGTGCCAGCACCCCCGGGACAGATCCAGATACGCAGTATTTT. This encodes CASTPGTDPDTQYF.

This clonotype was found a few times. J is TRBJ2-5 and V is TRBV6-5; tentatively, D is TRBD1 or TRBD2 (6 bases each). The DNA end lines up better with TRBJ2-1; the J call may be wrong. The CDR3 runs to 17 residues. Germline values: CDR1 MNHEY, CDR2 SVGAGI. CDR3 sequence: CASSYWSTAGHHNEQFF. The CDR3 DNA reads as TGTGCCAGCAGTTACTGGTCGACGGCGGGACACCACAATGAGCAGTTCTTC.

The V call is TRBV20-1, the J call TRBJ2-3; the match to TRBD1 covers 8 bases. Germline V gene sequence: CDR1 DFQATT, CDR2 SNEGSKA (reference sequence). The CDR3 is 15 residues long. Trimming took 3 bases from V and 2 from J; bases not matched to a gene: 7. CDR3 in amino acids: CSASRGQGNTDTQYF. The CDR3 nucleotides are TGCAGTGCTAGTAGAGGACAGGGAAACACAGATACGCAGTATTTT.

The V gene is TRBV3-1, the J gene TRBJ2-1, with 10 bases fitting TRBD2. The CDR3 contains 17 residues. CDR1 is LGHDT, CDR2 YNNKEL, per germline (reference sequence). With 1 base clipped from V and 6 bases from J, the junction kept 9 bases outside the gene matches. CDR3 residues: CASSQGLLAGRGNEQFF. CDR3 in DNA: TGTGCCAGCAGCCAAGGTCTACTAGCGGGACGGGGCAATGAGCAGTTCTTC.

This chain joins TRBV2 and TRBJ2-5; TRBD1 is a possible D gene (6 bases). The assigned J gene may be wrong: the sequence end matches TRBJ2-7 better. Germline V gives CDR1 SNHLY, CDR2 FYNNEI. The CDR3 runs 13 residues. The CDR3 DNA is TGTGCCAGCAGAAGGGACACCTCCTACGAGCAGTACTTC. This gives the protein CASRRDTSYEQYF.

This clonotype was seen a handful of times. This sequence joins TRBV7-9 and TRBJ1-5, with 8 bases lining up with TRBD1. Germline trimming cut 1 base from V and 5 bases from J; bases unmatched to any gene: 13. The V gene's germline CDR1 is SEHNR and CDR2 FQNEAQ (reference sequence). This CDR3 contains 18 residues. Here the CDR3 reads CASSLGTRTGRGDQPQHF. The CDR3 DNA reads TGTGCCAGCAGCTTAGGAACTCGGACAGGGAGAGGGGATCAGCCCCAGCATTTT.

This clonotype came up a few times. The CDR3, as DNA: TGTGCCATCACCCAGACAGGTCTCCGCTCTGGGGCCAACGTCCTGACTTTC. Translating gives CAITQTGLRSGANVLTF. The rearrangement links TRBV10-3 to TRBJ2-6, with TRBD1 as a possible D gene (6 bases). CDR1 is ENHRY, CDR2 SYGVKD, per germline. The CDR3 runs to 17 residues. The V end was cut by 7 bases, the J end by 0 bases, with 16 bases between.

This chain links TRBV4-2 with TRBJ1-2; D ambiguous. V was pared by 4 bases and J by 0 bases, with 12 bases between. Germline V CDR1 and CDR2: LGHNA, YNFKEQ. The CDR3 has 15 amino acids. As DNA, the CDR3 is TGTGCCAGCAGCCCTCAAATGGGCACTAACTATGGCTACACCTTC. It encodes CASSPQMGTNYGYTF.

This clonotype appeared many times. The V and J genes are TRBV3-1 and TRBJ1-2; 9 bases are a match to TRBD1. With V trimmed by 3 bases and J by 4 bases, 6 bases remained unmatched. Germline loops: CDR1 LGHDT, CDR2 YNNKEL (reference sequence). CDR3 size: 15 residues. The DNA of the CDR3 is TGTGCCAGCAGCCATCCCGGGACAGGGTTCTATGGCTACACCTTC. This gives the protein CASSHPGTGFYGYTF.

The chain recombines TRBV5-1 with TRBJ2-5, with a tentative D call TRBD2 (6 bases). Looked up from germline, CDR1 is SGHRS and CDR2 is YFSETQ. The CDR3 has 13 residues. V was trimmed by 5 bases and J by 1 base, leaving 9 bases between them. The chain's CDR3 is CASSWDFQETQYF. DNA of the CDR3: TGCGCCAGCAGTTGGGACTTCCAAGAGACCCAGTACTTC.

Many counts were recorded for this clonotype. The genes are TRBV15 and TRBJ2-5; D not certain. The germline CDR1 and CDR2 sequences are LNHNV and YYDKDF (reference sequence). This CDR3 contains 14 residues. V gave up 1 base and J gave up 0 bases, with 6 bases separating them. DNA of the CDR3: TGTGCCACCAGCAGAGCCAGCAACCAAGAGACCCAGTACTTC. Amino acids: CATSRASNQETQYF.

The V and J genes are TRBV24-1 and TRBJ2-5; TRBD2 agrees at 12 bases. In germline, CDR1 is KGHDR, CDR2 SFDVKD. The CDR3 loop spans 17 amino acids. V was clipped by 0 bases and J by 5 bases; unmatched bases: 6. DNA for the CDR3: TGTGCCACCAGTGATTTGTCTAGCGGGAGGGCCTACGAGACCCAGTACTTC. Residues: CATSDLSSGRAYETQYF.